The 27 T cell receptor beta chains reported below all come from one sample, sequenced in a study of cytomegalovirus exposure and HLA in healthy donors. Primers: 60 Vbeta forward and 13 Jbeta reverse. Using immunoSEQ multiplex PCR, the repertoire was profiled, and TCRdb retains in-frame clones only, with some absent. The sample has about 100,000 clones, roughly three quarters seen once. The sequenced sample consisted of PBMCs. These receptors originate from a woman between 50 and 59 years old in good health and CMV-seropositive.

The V and J genes are TRBV11-2 and TRBJ2-2, with TRBD1 matching 8 bases. The CDR3 has 14 amino acids. Trimming at V came to 5 bases and at J to 5 bases, leaving 4 bases not matched to a gene. CDR1 and CDR2 from the germline V gene are SGHAT and FQNNGV. In nucleotides, the CDR3 is TGTGCCAGCAGCCCGGGACAGGCGACCGGGGAGCTGTTTTTT. This gives the protein CASSPGQATGELFF.

The chain joins TRBV27 to TRBJ1-2; possibly TRBD1 for D (6 bases). V was pared by 2 bases and J by 6 bases, with 16 bases between. The CDR3 extends over 15 amino acids. CDR1 MNHEY and CDR2 SMNVEV come from the germline V gene (reference sequence). The CDR3 coding sequence is TGTGCCAGCAGTTTACAACGGGCCTGGGACAATGGCTACACCTTC. It translates to CASSLQRAWDNGYTF.

V is TRBV2 and J is TRBJ1-2; TRBD1 aligns across 10 bases. V shed 3 bases and J 6 bases; nucleotides not matched to a gene: 4. The CDR3 loop spans 14 amino acids. CDR1 is SNHLY, CDR2 FYNNEI, per germline. The chain's CDR3 is CASSETGGENGYTF. The CDR3 nucleotides are TGTGCCAGCAGTGAGACAGGGGGCGAGAATGGCTACACCTTC.

The V call is TRBV6-5, the J call TRBJ1-6, with no clear D. The CDR3 spans 13 residues. Germline lookup yields CDR1 MNHEY and CDR2 SVGAGI. Trimming cost V 6 bases and J 7 bases, with 10 bases left between them. The CDR3 region has the DNA TGTGCCAGCAGACGGACGGGGAATTCACCCCTCCACTTT. Protein product: CASRRTGNSPLHF.

V is TRBV21-1 and J is TRBJ1-6; the D call of TRBD1 is as the table states it, not checked on the DNA. TRBV21-1 is tagged as a pseudogene. The CDR3 is 21 residues long. The CDR3 nucleotides are TGTGCCAGCAGCAAAGGGGCTCACACACACAGGGTATGGTCCTATAATTCACCCCTCCACTTT. It yields the protein CASSKGAHTHRVWSYNSPLHF.

This sequence joins TRBV6-5 and TRBJ1-1, with unresolved D. The CDR3 runs to 14 residues. Trimming removed 5 bases at V and 1 base at J, with 11 bases between. Germline V gene sequence: CDR1 MNHEY, CDR2 SVGAGI. This chain's CDR3 is CASSPRGQNTEAFF. The CDR3 DNA reads TGTGCCAGCAGTCCACGGGGTCAGAACACTGAAGCTTTCTTT.

The gene calls are TRBV14 and TRBJ2-7; D is perhaps TRBD1 (6 bases). The CDR3 loop spans 16 amino acids. The germline V gene encodes CDR1 SGHDN and CDR2 FVKESK. V was clipped by 0 bases and J by 2 bases, with 14 bases between them. CDR3 protein: CASSQENREIPYEQYF. The CDR3 nucleotides read TGTGCCAGCAGCCAAGAGAACAGGGAGATCCCCTACGAGCAGTACTTC.

The chain employs TRBV30 and TRBJ1-3; 7 positions match TRBD1. Germline V CDR1 and CDR2: GTSNPN, SVGIG (reference sequence). Unmatched junction bases numbered 2, after V lost 2 bases and J lost 1 base. This CDR3 is built from 14 residues. CDR3 sequence: CAWSLQGSGNTIYF. CDR3 DNA sequence: TGTGCCTGGAGTTTACAGGGGTCTGGAAACACCATATATTTT.

The chain uses TRBV6-1 and TRBJ1-3; D is undetermined. The CDR3 has 13 amino acids. The germline V gene encodes CDR1 MNHNS and CDR2 SASEGT. The V end lost 6 bases, the J end lost 0 bases, and 6 bases lay between the germline ends. The CDR3 nucleotides are TGTGCCAGCAGGGAATACTCTGGAAACACCATATATTTT. Its translation: CASREYSGNTIYF.

The chain joins TRBV7-9 to TRBJ1-2; TRBD1 is a possible D gene (5 bases). The germline CDR1 and CDR2 sequences are SEHNR and FQNEAQ (reference sequence). Deletions cut 5 bases from V and 1 base from J, with 8 bases between. The CDR3 length is 13 residues. The CDR3 here is CASSRGDNYGYTF. The CDR3 region has the DNA TGTGCCAGCAGCCGGGGGGATAACTATGGCTACACCTTC.

The chain employs TRBV7-9 and TRBJ2-2, with 7 positions matching TRBD2. Per the germline V gene, CDR1 is SEHNR and CDR2 is FQNEAQ (reference sequence). The CDR3 sequence is 16 residues long. With V trimmed by 4 bases and J by 7 bases, 12 bases remained unmatched. The CDR3 nucleotides are TGTGCCAGCAGCTCCATCTCGCGGGAGAGGGACGGGGAGCTGTTTTTT. Translation: CASSSISRERDGELFF.

This clone turned up a few times. Within the sample, other DNA sequences also encode this same CDR3. This CDR3 reads CASSLGGEQYF. The CDR3 DNA follows: TGTGCCAGCAGCTTGGGAGGGGAGCAGTACTTC. J is TRBJ2-7 and V is TRBV5-4; possible D gene TRBD2, 5 bases. Germline V CDR1 and CDR2: SGHNT, YYREEE (reference sequence). The CDR3 is made up of 11 amino acids. V lost 0 bases and J 7 bases, leaving 5 bases between the germline ends.

This chain connects TRBV4-1 to TRBJ2-7; 7 nucleotides align to TRBD1. The CDR3 extends over 15 amino acids. Germline CDR1 and CDR2: MGHRA and YSYEKL. The J segment lost 7 bases and the V segment lost 0 bases, leaving 9 bases of the junction unmatched. DNA for the CDR3: TGCGCCAGCAGCCAAGAGGGACAGTCGGAGGAGGAGCAGTACTTC. Its translation: CASSQEGQSEEEQYF.

The CDR3 reads CASSNRDRETDTQYF. CDR3 in DNA: TGCGCCAGCAGCAACCGGGACAGGGAAACAGATACGCAGTATTTT. V is TRBV4-1 and J is TRBJ2-3; 9 bases align to TRBD1. Germline CDR1 reads MGHRA; CDR2 reads YSYEKL. CDR3 length equals 15 residues. After removal of 5 bases from V and 3 bases from J, the junction contained 6 bases not matched to a gene.

The chain has TRBV19 and TRBJ2-7; 11 nucleotides line up with TRBD2. The V gene end was trimmed by 6 bases and the J gene end by 3 bases; junction bases not matched to a gene: 7. The germline CDR1 and CDR2 sequences are LNHDA and SQIVND (reference sequence). The CDR3 consists of 15 residues. The CDR3 nucleotides read TGTGCCAGTAGCATGGGACTAGCGGCAATCTACGAGCAGTACTTC. Protein sequence: CASSMGLAAIYEQYF.

V gene TRBV4-2 combines with J gene TRBJ2-7; 9 positions match TRBD2. The V gene end was trimmed by 0 bases and the J gene end by 1 base; junction bases not matched to a gene: 1. This CDR3 spans 15 amino acids. CDR1 and CDR2 (germline): LGHNA, YNFKEQ. Here the CDR3 reads CASSQETSGSYEQYF. CDR3 nucleotide sequence: TGTGCCAGCAGCCAAGAAACTAGCGGGTCCTACGAGCAGTACTTC.

The chain recombines TRBV29-1 with TRBJ1-1; 10 bases match TRBD1. V was clipped by 6 bases and J by 1 base; unmatched bases: 8. The V gene's germline CDR1 is SQVTM and CDR2 ANQGSEA. This CDR3 comprises 15 residues. CDR3 protein: CSVYPGQGKNTEAFF. In DNA form, the CDR3 reads TGCAGCGTGTACCCGGGACAGGGGAAGAACACTGAAGCTTTCTTT.

The count of this clone is one. This chain connects TRBV10-3 to TRBJ1-1; D ambiguous. CDR3 length equals 13 residues. The V end lost 1 base, the J end lost 6 bases, and 9 bases lay between the germline ends. From germline, CDR1 is ENHRY and CDR2 SYGVKD. CDR3 sequence reads: CAISEYSAPEAFF. CDR3 bases: TGTGCCATCAGTGAGTACAGTGCCCCTGAAGCTTTCTTT.

On this clone itself: Compared with germline, one end of the junction differs, possibly owing to a read error. This sequence joins TRBV7-9 and TRBJ1-2; D gene ambiguous. The CDR3 runs 10 residues. CDR1 is SEHNR and CDR2 is FQNEAQ in the germline V gene (reference sequence). The CDR3 bases are TGTTCCAGCAGCCCGGGTGGCTACACCTTC. Protein sequence: CSSSPGGYTF.

This chain links TRBV14 with TRBJ2-7, with 13 bases identical to TRBD2. Germline CDR1 and CDR2: SGHDN and FVKESK. The CDR3 sequence is 18 residues long. V trimming: 0 bases; J trimming: 6 bases; junction bases outside the gene matches: 11. The CDR3 DNA is TGTGCCAGCAGCCAAGAAGCCGGGACTAGCGGGACTACGGGCGAGCAGTACTTC. The encoded protein is CASSQEAGTSGTTGEQYF. The variable domain in full, with the rest retrieved from reference TRBV14 and TRBJ2-7, is EAGVTQFPSHSVIEKGQTVTLRCDPISGHDNLYWYRRVMGKEIKFLLHFVKESKQDESGMPNNRFLAERTGGTYSTLKVQPAELEDSGVYFCASSQEAGTSGTTGEQYFGPGTRLTVT.

The chain employs TRBV18 and TRBJ2-3; TRBD1 matches at 7 bases. The CDR3 is 16 residues long. V lost 1 base and J lost 0; bases outside the gene matches: 4. Germline V CDR1 and CDR2: KGHSH, LQKENI. In DNA, the CDR3 is TGTGCCAGCTCACCACTACAGGGGCCTAGCACAGATACGCAGTATTTT. Encoded protein: CASSPLQGPSTDTQYF.

The V and J genes are TRBV19 and TRBJ1-1, with TRBD1 matching over 7 bases. Germline V CDR1 and CDR2: LNHDA, SQIVND (reference sequence). The CDR3 extends over 13 amino acids. Trimming removed 8 bases from V and 5 bases from J; junction bases left unmatched: 8. The CDR3 nucleotides read TGTGCCAGTTCAGACAGGGTTGCGACTGAAGCTTTCTTT. It encodes CASSDRVATEAFF.

The chain is built from TRBV6-5 and TRBJ2-7, with no clear D. The germline V gene encodes CDR1 MNHEY and CDR2 SVGAGI. The CDR3 has 16 amino acids. V lost 0 bases to trimming and J lost 0 bases, with 12 bases between them. The DNA of the CDR3 is TGTGCCAGCAGTTACTCGGGCCAACCGAGCTCCTACGAGCAGTACTTC. Translated, it gives CASSYSGQPSSYEQYF.

The J gene is TRBJ2-7, the V gene TRBV5-1; 8 positions match TRBD1. V gave up 4 bases and J gave up 4 bases; unmatched junction bases: 7. The CDR3 has 14 amino acids. Germline CDR1 reads SGHRS; CDR2 reads YFSETQ. CDR3 amino acids: CASSPGQGAYEQYF. The CDR3 coding sequence is TGCGCCAGCAGCCCGGGGCAGGGGGCATACGAGCAGTACTTC.

The chain couples TRBV25-1 to TRBJ2-1, with 14 bases lining up with TRBD2. V was clipped by 3 bases and J by 8 bases; unmatched bases: 12. Germline V gene lookup returns CDR1 MGHDK and CDR2 SYGVNS. CDR3 length: 18 residues. The CDR3 loop reads CASSERPGTSGGGHEQFF. The CDR3 nucleotides read TGTGCCAGCAGTGAGCGTCCCGGGACTAGCGGGGGAGGTCATGAGCAGTTCTTC.

The V call is TRBV7-3, the J call TRBJ2-1; no reliable D call. Germline values: CDR1 SGHTA, CDR2 FQGTGA. V was cut by 2 bases and J by 5 bases, with 7 bases left in between. The CDR3 totals 13 residues. In DNA form, the CDR3 reads TGTGCCAGCAGCTTATCCTTAGACAATGAGCAGTTCTTC. Translating it yields CASSLSLDNEQFF.

The chain employs TRBV7-6 and TRBJ2-3; 9 bases map to TRBD2. The germline V gene has CDR1 SGHVS and CDR2 FNYEAQ. The CDR3 sequence is 21 residues long. V trimming: 2 bases; J trimming: 0 bases; junction bases outside the gene matches: 18. The CDR3 loop reads CASSLRSDVGREGPSTDTQYF. The CDR3 DNA reads TGTGCCAGCAGCTTAAGGTCGGACGTAGGGCGGGAGGGTCCTAGCACAGATACGCAGTATTTT. Based on the CDR3 plus reference TRBV7-6 and TRBJ2-3, the full variable domain is GAGVSQSPRYKVTKRGQDVALRCDPISGHVSLYWYRQALGQGPEFLTYFNYEAQQDKSGLPNDRFSAERPEGSISTLTIQRTEQRDSAMYRCASSLRSDVGREGPSTDTQYFGPGTRLTVL.